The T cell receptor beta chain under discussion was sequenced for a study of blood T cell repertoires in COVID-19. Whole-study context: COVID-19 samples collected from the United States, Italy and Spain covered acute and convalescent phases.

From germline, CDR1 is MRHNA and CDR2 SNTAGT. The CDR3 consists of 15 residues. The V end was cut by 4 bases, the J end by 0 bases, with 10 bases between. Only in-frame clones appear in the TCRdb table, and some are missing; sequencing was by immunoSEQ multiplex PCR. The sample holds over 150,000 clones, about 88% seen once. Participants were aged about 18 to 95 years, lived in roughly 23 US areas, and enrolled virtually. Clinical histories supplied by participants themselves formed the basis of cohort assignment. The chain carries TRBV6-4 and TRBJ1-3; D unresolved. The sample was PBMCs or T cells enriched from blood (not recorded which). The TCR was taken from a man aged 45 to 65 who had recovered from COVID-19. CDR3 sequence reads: CASSVGGISGNTIYF. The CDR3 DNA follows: TGTGCCAGCAGTGTTGGCGGGATCTCTGGAAACACCATATATTTT.